Listed below are T cell receptor beta chains from one sample, sequenced in a study of regulatory T cells in long-lasting Graves disease. TCRdb independently ran MiXCR on the multiplex PCR reads; one entry per CDR3 protein. The sample includes over 350,000 distinct CDR3 sequences, 15% of them seen just once. The same specimen was also included in a second study, on T cells in Graves' hyperthyroidism and ophthalmopathy.

The sequences come from peripheral blood mononuclear cells (PBMCs), collected at new diagnosis, from a patient treated with antithyroid drugs. These receptors all come from a woman aged 40 to 50 with Graves disease. Each CDR3 is given with its conserved first and last residue. D genes are given only for firm matches. Only some rows state a clone size, as once, few, many or a class for expanded clones.

TRBJ1-5 | - | TRBV2 | many | TGTGCCAGCAGGGGACGGATTAGCAATCAGCCCCAGCATTTT | CASRGRISNQPQHF
TRBJ1-4 | TRBD1 | TRBV28 | many | TGTGCCAGCAGCACCCCCGGGACAGGGGCGGTTAATGAAAAACTGTTTTTT | CASSTPGTGAVNEKLFF
TRBJ2-3 | - | TRBV12-3/TRBV12-4 | many | TGTGCCAGCAGTCTATCCCTCACAGATACGCAGTATTTT | CASSLSLTDTQYF
TRBJ2-5 | - | TRBV5-1 | - | TGCGCCAGCAGCTTGTTGGGCAGGGTGGAGACCCAGTACTTC | CASSLLGRVETQYF
TRBJ1-2 | - | TRBV24-1 | - | TGTGCCACCAGTGAGAGGGCCAACTATGGCTACACCTTC | CATSERANYGYTF
TRBJ2-5 | TRBD2 | TRBV6-2/TRBV6-3 | - | TGTGCCAGCAGTTATTCCGGGACTAACAAAGAGACCCAGTACTTC | CASSYSGTNKETQYF
TRBJ2-2 | TRBD2 | TRBV13 | - | TGTGCCAGCAGGAAAGCGGGAGCGCGGGTAGGGGAGCTGTTTTTT | CASRKAGARVGELFF
TRBJ1-1 | TRBD1 | TRBV24-1 | - | TGTGCCACCAGCTCAAGTGAGACAGGGATCACTGAAGCTTTCTTT | CATSSSETGITEAFF
TRBJ2-1 | - | TRBV7-2 | many | TGTGCCAGCAGCCCACCCTTTAACAATGAGCAGTTCTTC | CASSPPFNNEQFF
TRBJ1-1 | - | TRBV11-2 | many | TGTGCCAGCAGCTTAATCCCTGGGGGTAGGGGGAACACTGAAGCTTTCTTT | CASSLIPGGRGNTEAFF
TRBJ2-5 | TRBD2 | TRBV5-8 | - | TGTGCCAGCGGGAGGGAGACCCAAGAGACCCAGTACTTC | CASGRETQETQYF
TRBJ1-2 | - | TRBV6-1 | - | TGTGCCAGCATCTTGAGGGACGGTAACTATGGCTACACCTTC | CASILRDGNYGYTF
TRBJ1-4 | - | TRBV3-1 | - | TGTGCCAGCAGCCAAGGCCCGGACAGTATTTTAGGAGAAAAACTGTTTTTT | CASSQGPDSILGEKLFF
TRBJ2-5 | - | TRBV4-1 | few | TGCGCCAACAGCCCTGGATCAAAACGGGAGACCCAGTACTTC | CANSPGSKRETQYF
TRBJ2-5 | - | TRBV20-1 | - | TGCAGTGCTAGACCCCAGGGCAGTTTACTGGAGACCCAGTACTTC | CSARPQGSLLETQYF
TRBJ1-1 | TRBD1 | TRBV7-6 | - | TGTGCCAGCAGCTTAGCACAACAGGGGGACAACACTGAAGCTTTCTTT | CASSLAQQGDNTEAFF
TRBJ1-4 | - | TRBV5-4 | few | TGTGCCAGCAGCAGTGGGGGTGGGACATTTAATGAAAAACCGTTTTTT | CASSSGGGTFNEKPFF
TRBJ1-1 | - | TRBV4-1 | many | TGCGCCAGCAGCCAGCCCCCGGGGGGCACTGAAGCTTTCTTT | CASSQPPGGTEAFF
TRBJ2-2 | TRBD2 | TRBV28 | many | TGTGCCAGCAGTTCATCCGGGACTAGTGCTTTTAGATCCTACGGCACCGGGGAGCTGTTTTTT | CASSSSGTSAFRSYGTGELFF
TRBJ2-7 | - | TRBV30 | many | TGTCCCCCGTCCAGGAGGGCCAGAGACGAGCAGTACTTC | CPPSRRARDEQYF
TRBJ1-1 | - | TRBV30 | many | TGTGCCTGGGGAAAGGAGGACACTGAAGCTTTCTTT | CAWGKEDTEAFF
TRBJ1-5 | - | TRBV7-8 | many | TGTGCCAGCAGCTTAAGCGCCCTACTACAGGGCCCCAATCAGCCCCAGCATTTT | CASSLSALLQGPNQPQHF
TRBJ1-2 | - | TRBV28 | few | TGTGCCAGCAGTTTTTTGGAATCATACGGCTACACCTTC | CASSFLESYGYTF
TRBJ2-2 | - | TRBV27 | - | TGTGCCAGCCACTCATACGCGACTGAAACCGGGGAGCTGTTTTTT | CASHSYATETGELFF
TRBJ1-5 | - | TRBV27 | many | TGTGCCAGCCGACCTCGAGTCGGGGGTAGGGATCAGCCCCAGCATTTT | CASRPRVGGRDQPQHF
TRBJ2-1 | TRBD2 | TRBV27 | many | TGTGCCAGCAGTTTGACTAGCGGGGGGGGCAATGAGCAGTTCTTC | CASSLTSGGGNEQFF
TRBJ2-2 | - | TRBV7-2 | many | TGTGCCAGCAGCCTCTCCTCGGGGCTGGTGCTCGGAAACACCGGGGAGCTGTTTTTT | CASSLSSGLVLGNTGELFF
TRBJ2-1 | TRBD2 | TRBV5-1 | many | TGCGCCAGCAGCTCCGGGACTAGCGATAATGAGCAGTTCTTC | CASSSGTSDNEQFF
TRBJ1-2 | - | TRBV27 | many | TGTGCCAGCAGTTTAGGATCAGGGGCCTATGGCTACACCTTC | CASSLGSGAYGYTF
TRBJ2-1 | TRBD1 | TRBV29-1 | - | TGCAGCGTTGTACTTGGGACAGGGTCCCAAGACTACAATGAGCAGTTCTTC | CSVVLGTGSQDYNEQFF
TRBJ2-7 | TRBD2 | TRBV11-2 | - | TGTGCCAGCAGCTATGGGCGACTAGCGGGAGAGGATGACGAGCAGTACTTC | CASSYGRLAGEDDEQYF